The 22 T cell receptor beta chains below were found in one sample sequenced in a study of shared clonotypes between healthy human individuals. Sequencing used immunoSEQ multiplex PCR; TCRdb keeps in-frame clones, though not all of them. The sample contains about 1,800,000 clones, about 95% of which appear only once. The naive CD8 subset, CD45RO-negative cells positively selected for CCR7, excluded terminally differentiated effector memory CD45RA+ cells. Sequenced sample: naive CD8+ T cells sorted from blood. Receptors were obtained from a man between 18 and 29 years old in good health.

In DNA, the CDR3 is TGCGCCAGCAGCCAGAACCGGGACGGATCCTACGAGCAGTACTTC. It specifies CASSQNRDGSYEQYF. The V and J genes are TRBV4-1 and TRBJ2-7; either TRBD1 or TRBD2 may fit D (5 bases each). Germline V gene sequence: CDR1 MGHRA, CDR2 YSYEKL. V lost 3 bases, J lost 1 base, and 13 bases lay in between. The CDR3 totals 15 residues.

Comment on this clone: The same CDR3 also results from other DNA sequences found in this sample. The chain employs TRBV27 and TRBJ2-1; D possibly corresponds to TRBD2 (5 bases). The CDR3 loop spans 11 amino acids. Germline lookup yields CDR1 MNHEY and CDR2 SMNVEV (reference sequence). Deletions cut 3 bases from V and 8 bases from J, with 5 bases between. CDR3 in amino acids: CASSLGDEQFF. In nucleotides, the CDR3 is TGTGCCAGCAGTTTGGGAGATGAGCAGTTCTTC.

The V call is TRBV27, the J call TRBJ2-5; 7 bases are a match to TRBD2. CDR1 and CDR2 from the germline V gene are MNHEY and SMNVEV (reference sequence). The J segment lost 1 base and the V segment lost 5 bases, leaving 7 bases of the junction unmatched. This CDR3 has 15 residues. DNA for the CDR3: TGTGCCAGCAGTCCCCTAGCGGAGCTCCAAGAGACCCAGTACTTC. Translating it yields CASSPLAELQETQYF.

V is TRBV28 and J is TRBJ2-3; a weak D match, TRBD2 (5 bases). The ends were cut back, 3 bases at V and 6 bases at J, with 13 bases in the middle. Germline V lookup: CDR1 MDHEN, CDR2 SYDVKM. The length of the CDR3 is 14 residues. The CDR3 nucleotides are TGTGCCAGCAGTTTCCGGGGTTTCGTGGATACGCAGTATTTT. This codes for CASSFRGFVDTQYF.

The rearrangement joins TRBV6-5 to TRBJ2-3, with TRBD2 matching 7 bases. After removal of 8 bases from V and 5 bases from J, the junction contained 10 bases not matched to a gene. Looked up from germline, CDR1 is MNHEY and CDR2 is SVGAGI. CDR3 length: 14 amino acids. The CDR3 bases are TGTGCCAGCTGGGGTTCCGGGGAGGGAGATACGCAGTATTTT. This translates into CASWGSGEGDTQYF.

This chain's CDR3 is CASSTLAEAYNEQFF. The DNA for the CDR3 is TGTGCCAGCAGCACCCTAGCGGAAGCTTACAATGAGCAGTTCTTC. The J gene is TRBJ2-1, the V gene TRBV21-1; the D call of TRBD2 is as the table states it, not checked on the DNA. TRBV21-1 is noted as a pseudogene. The CDR3 totals 15 residues.

In this sample, this clone turned up once. The V call is TRBV27, the J call TRBJ1-1, with D unresolved. Deletions cut 6 bases from V and 7 bases from J, with 15 bases between. CDR1 MNHEY and CDR2 SMNVEV come from the germline V gene (reference sequence). The CDR3 covers 13 residues. The DNA for the CDR3 is TGTGCCAGCAGCAATCTTCCGGGTAATGAAGCTTTCTTT. It codes for CASSNLPGNEAFF.

The chain is built from TRBV2 and TRBJ2-5; D unclear. The CDR3 length is 13 residues. Germline loops: CDR1 SNHLY, CDR2 FYNNEI. Trimming removed 2 bases from V and 3 bases from J, with 7 bases in between. CDR3 residues: CASSEWLEETQYF. DNA of the CDR3: TGTGCCAGCAGTGAATGGTTAGAAGAGACCCAGTACTTC. The variable domain in full, with the rest retrieved from reference TRBV2 and TRBJ2-5, is EPEVTQTPSHQVTQMGQEVILRCVPISNHLYFYWYRQILGQKVEFLVSFYNNEISEKSEIFDDQFSVERPDGSNFTLKIRSTKLEDSAMYFCASSEWLEETQYFGPGTRLLVL.

The rearrangement links TRBV27 to TRBJ1-1; D is uncertain. The germline V and J ends were trimmed by 2 bases and 12 bases, with 16 bases remaining between them. The CDR3 totals 13 residues. CDR1 MNHEY and CDR2 SMNVEV come from the germline V gene (reference sequence). The CDR3 reads CASSLGTGYLTFF. Written as DNA, the CDR3 is TGTGCCAGCAGTTTAGGAACGGGATATCTGACTTTCTTT.

This rearrangement joins TRBV2 to TRBJ1-4; tentative D call: TRBD1 (5 bases). From germline, CDR1 is SNHLY and CDR2 FYNNEI. CDR3 length equals 16 residues. V was pared by 6 bases and J by 2 bases, with 16 bases between. The CDR3 loop reads CASSPEEQGTNEKLFF. The CDR3, as DNA: TGTGCCAGCAGCCCAGAAGAGCAGGGTACTAATGAAAAACTGTTTTTT.

The rearrangement links TRBV7-2 to TRBJ2-7; D gene unclear. Germline CDR1 SGHTA, CDR2 FQGNSA. Trimming left V 1 base short and J 6 bases short, with 10 bases between. The CDR3 extends over 13 amino acids. The CDR3 DNA sequence: TGTGCCAGCAGCTTAGACGGCGGCGCCGAGCAGTACTTC. Protein product: CASSLDGGAEQYF.

The rearrangement uses TRBV7-9 and TRBJ2-5, with 12 bases fitting TRBD2. Germline V gene data show CDR1 as SEHNR and CDR2 as FQNEAQ (reference sequence). The V and J ends lost 5 bases and 0 bases, in that order; junction bases with no gene match: 13. The CDR3 loop spans 19 amino acids. CDR3 coding DNA: TGTGCCAGCAGCCCCAGACTAGCGGGAGATGGGTTCTACCAAGAGACCCAGTACTTC. It translates to CASSPRLAGDGFYQETQYF. The complete variable domain, with remaining parts taken from reference TRBV7-9 and TRBJ2-5, reads DTGVSQNPRHKITKRGQNVTFRCDPISEHNRLYWYRQTLGQGPEFLTYFQNEAQLEKSRLLSDRFSAERPKGSFSTLEIQRTEQGDSAMYLCASSPRLAGDGFYQETQYFGPGTRLLVL.

This chain joins TRBV7-6 and TRBJ2-1; TRBD1 agrees at 9 bases. Per germline, CDR1 SGHVS and CDR2 FNYEAQ. V lost 4 bases to trimming and J lost 7 bases; unmatched junction nucleotides: 11. The CDR3 consists of 16 residues. The CDR3 region is CASSSPRDRVSNEQFF. The CDR3 DNA follows: TGTGCCAGCAGCTCACCCCGGGACAGGGTTTCTAATGAGCAGTTCTTC.

This chain joins TRBV18 and TRBJ2-7; D not certain. The CDR3 spans 14 residues. Germline CDR1 reads KGHSH; CDR2 reads LQKENI. V was clipped by 0 bases and J by 2 bases, with 8 bases between them. CDR3 amino acids: CASSPPANTYEQYF. CDR3 sequence (DNA): TGTGCCAGCTCACCACCGGCCAATACCTACGAGCAGTACTTC.

The chain carries TRBV7-8 and TRBJ2-7; weak D call: TRBD1 (6 bases). With 5 bases removed from V and 2 bases from J, the gap between germline ends came to 10 bases. This CDR3 has 13 amino acids. Germline CDR1 and CDR2: SGHVS and FQNEAQ. CDR3 bases: TGTGCCAGCAGCGCGGACAGAACCTACGAGCAGTACTTC. Encoded protein: CASSADRTYEQYF.

The chain is built from TRBV9 and TRBJ2-1, with 10 bases that match TRBD2. Germline V gives CDR1 SGDLS, CDR2 YYNGEE. This CDR3 has 15 amino acids. Trimming took 3 bases from V and 7 from J; bases not matched to a gene: 7. As DNA, the CDR3 is TGTGCCAGCAGCGCCCTAGCGGGAGTTATAAATGAGCAGTTCTTC. Its translation is CASSALAGVINEQFF.

This clone was seen only once. The chain joins TRBV7-2 to TRBJ1-2; a weak D match, TRBD1 (5 bases). The CDR3 has 14 amino acids. Germline V gives CDR1 SGHTA, CDR2 FQGNSA. Trimming took off 4 bases at V and 6 bases at J, with 15 bases between the two ends. The CDR3 reads CASSSAGIIDGYTF. The CDR3 nucleotides read TGTGCCAGCAGCTCAGCAGGGATTATTGATGGCTACACCTTC.

This clone was counted a few times. Other DNA sequences of this sample code for an identical CDR3. The chain recombines TRBV7-9 with TRBJ2-7; 9 positions agree with TRBD1. Per germline, CDR1 SEHNR and CDR2 FQNEAQ (reference sequence). The CDR3 length is 13 residues. The V segment lost 5 bases and the J segment 2 bases; nucleotides outside the gene matches: 1. CDR3 loop: CASSRQGAYEQYF. The CDR3 DNA sequence: TGTGCCAGCAGCCGACAGGGGGCCTACGAGCAGTACTTC. Complete variable domain (other parts from reference TRBV7-9 and TRBJ2-7): DTGVSQNPRHKITKRGQNVTFRCDPISEHNRLYWYRQTLGQGPEFLTYFQNEAQLEKSRLLSDRFSAERPKGSFSTLEIQRTEQGDSAMYLCASSRQGAYEQYFGPGTRLTVT.

The V and J genes are TRBV2 and TRBJ1-2; D not certain. This CDR3 spans 14 amino acids. The germline V gene has CDR1 SNHLY and CDR2 FYNNEI. V lost 0 bases to trimming and J lost 4 bases, with 9 bases between them. Here the CDR3 DNA reads TGTGCCAGCAGTGAAGCGATAGGAAGCTATGGCTACACCTTC. Amino acids: CASSEAIGSYGYTF. Using reference TRBV2 and TRBJ1-2 for the parts outside the CDR3, the full variable domain is EPEVTQTPSHQVTQMGQEVILRCVPISNHLYFYWYRQILGQKVEFLVSFYNNEISEKSEIFDDQFSVERPDGSNFTLKIRSTKLEDSAMYFCASSEAIGSYGYTFGSGTRLTVV.

This chain links TRBV13 with TRBJ2-1; no firm D call. There are 13 residues in the CDR3. V was trimmed by 5 bases and J by 5 bases, leaving 10 bases between them. CDR1 PRHDT and CDR2 FYEKMQ come from the germline V gene (reference sequence). DNA of the CDR3: TGTGCCAGCAGCCAGAGACTTGACAATGAGCAGTTCTTC. Amino acid sequence: CASSQRLDNEQFF.

The CDR3 sequence: CASRPGQGIGYEQYF. CDR3 DNA: TGTGCCAGCAGGCCGGGACAGGGGATCGGTTACGAGCAGTACTTC. The chain employs TRBV6-1 and TRBJ2-7; 10 bases are shared with TRBD1. The ends lost 6 bases at V and 4 bases at J; junction bases unmatched: 9. CDR3 size: 15 residues. Germline V gene data show CDR1 as MNHNS and CDR2 as SASEGT.

This chain connects TRBV6-5 to TRBJ2-4; D remains unclear. V lost 1 base to trimming and J lost 6 bases, with 1 base between them. In germline, CDR1 is MNHEY, CDR2 SVGAGI. The CDR3 is 11 residues long. CDR3 DNA sequence: TGTGCCAGCAGTTACTTAAACATTCAGTACTTC. It encodes CASSYLNIQYF.